The rows below give T cell receptor beta chains drawn from one sample of a study of blood T cell repertoires in COVID-19. Profiled with immunoSEQ multiplex PCR; TCRdb holds only in-frame clones, not every one. The table includes over 200,000 clones, roughly 87% detected once. Sequencing input: peripheral blood. These receptors all come from a man between 35 and 55 years old with active or convalescent COVID-19. CDR3s include the opening cysteine and the closing phenylalanine or tryptophan. The order of the fields is D gene, V gene, clone size, J gene, CDR3 protein, CDR3 DNA. The D gene is left open where the match is weak. Clone size is not always given. Where it is, it says once, few, many or a class for expanded clones.

TRBD1,TRBV12-5,.,TRBJ2-7,CASGLVIGGDRAHYEQYF,TGTGCTAGTGGTTTGGTAATTGGTGGGGACAGAGCCCACTACGAGCAGTACTTC
TRBD1,TRBV7-2,.,TRBJ1-3,CASSRTGTGVISGNTIYF,TGTGCCAGCAGCCGGACCGGGACAGGGGTCATCTCTGGAAACACCATATATTTT
.,TRBV18,.,TRBJ1-6,CASSVGTIGNSPLHF,TGTGCCAGCTCGGTAGGGACAATAGGGAATTCACCCCTCCACTTT
.,TRBV25-1,once,TRBJ1-5,CASSAGVLHQPQHF,TGTGCCAGCAGTGCCGGGGTTCTGCATCAGCCCCAGCATTTT
.,TRBV18,.,TRBJ1-5,CASSPTGVYQPQHF,TGTGCCAGCTCACCAACCGGGGTGTATCAGCCCCAGCATTTT
.,TRBV19,.,TRBJ1-1,CASSGPHEPMNTEAFF,TGTGCCAGTAGTGGCCCACACGAACCGATGAACACTGAAGCTTTCTTT
.,TRBV2,.,TRBJ2-1,CASSEERTASSYNEQFF,TGTGCCAGCAGTGAAGAGAGGACAGCTAGCTCCTACAATGAGCAGTTCTTC
.,TRBV28,.,TRBJ1-5,CASSSGYQPQHF,TGTGCCAGCAGTTCGGGTTATCAGCCCCAGCATTTT
TRBD1,TRBV28,.,TRBJ2-1,CASSEGTANEQFF,TGTGCCAGCAGTGAAGGGACAGCAAATGAGCAGTTCTTC
.,TRBV12-3/TRBV12-4,.,TRBJ1-5,CASSLVSQPQHF,TGTGCCAGCAGTTTAGTTAGTCAGCCCCAGCATTTT
.,TRBV11-2,once,TRBJ2-3,CASSFRGGGTDTQYF,TGTGCCAGCAGCTTCCGGGGAGGTGGGACAGATACGCAGTATTTT
.,TRBV7-2,.,TRBJ1-2,CASSYATDNYGYTF,TGTGCCAGCAGCTACGCGACAGATAACTATGGCTACACCTTC
.,TRBV9,.,TRBJ1-6,CASSAPRGGGNSPLHF,TGTGCCAGCAGCGCCCCCAGAGGGGGGGGCAACTCACCCCTCCACTTT
TRBD1,TRBV2,.,TRBJ1-4,CASSGQGTSEKLFF,TGTGCCAGCAGTGGACAGGGGACGAGCGAAAAACTGTTTTTT
TRBD1,TRBV5-6,.,TRBJ2-1,CASSRDRGPYNEQFF,TGTGCCAGCAGCCGGGACAGGGGGCCCTACAATGAGCAGTTCTTC
.,TRBV27,.,TRBJ2-7,CASSLGSAYEQYF,TGTGCCAGCAGTTTGGGTAGCGCCTACGAGCAGTACTTC
.,TRBV19,.,TRBJ1-5,CASSIGAQTQHF,TGTGCCAGTAGTATAGGCGCCCAAACCCAGCATTTT
.,TRBV24-1,.,TRBJ1-2,CATSDRETGYGYTF,TGTGCCACCAGTGATCGGGAGACGGGTTATGGCTACACCTTC
TRBD1,TRBV5-1,.,TRBJ1-2,CASSLAFRLGQGGYGYTF,TGCGCCAGCAGCTTGGCCTTTCGCTTGGGACAGGGCGGCTATGGCTACACCTTC
.,TRBV27,.,TRBJ2-7,CASSVIRAYEQYF,TGTGCCAGCAGTGTAATACGGGCCTACGAGCAGTACTTC
TRBD2,TRBV24-1,.,TRBJ2-3,CATSDFGGRDDTQYF,TGTGCCACCAGTGATTTCGGCGGGAGGGACGATACGCAGTATTTT
TRBD2,TRBV6-5,.,TRBJ2-4,CASSYRTSGANIQYF,TGTGCCAGCAGTTATCGGACTAGCGGGGCAAACATTCAGTACTTC
TRBD2,TRBV5-1,.,TRBJ2-3,CASSRLAGSSSTDTQYF,TGCGCCAGCAGCAGATTAGCGGGATCCTCTAGCACAGATACGCAGTATTTT
.,TRBV27,.,TRBJ1-1,CASRGLAGDTEAFF,TGTGCCAGCAGGGGTCTTGCAGGGGACACTGAAGCTTTCTTT
TRBD1,TRBV2,.,TRBJ1-1,CASSVNRGGTEAFF,TGTGCCAGCAGTGTAAACAGGGGGGGGACTGAAGCTTTCTTT
TRBD1,TRBV28,.,TRBJ2-7,CASSQYRQGSIYEQYF,TGTGCCAGCAGTCAATACAGACAGGGATCAATCTACGAGCAGTACTTC
.,TRBV27,.,TRBJ1-2,CASHGAGGREGPGYGYTF,TGTGCCAGCCACGGAGCCGGTGGCAGGGAAGGTCCGGGCTATGGCTACACCTTC
.,TRBV2,.,TRBJ2-1,CASSSFPPGSSYNEQFF,TGTGCCAGCAGCTCTTTTCCCCCCGGGAGCTCCTACAATGAGCAGTTCTTC
.,TRBV11-2,.,TRBJ2-5,CASSKRGFAETQYF,TGTGCCAGCAGCAAAAGGGGGTTCGCGGAGACCCAGTACTTC
.,TRBV20-1,.,TRBJ2-7,CSASSSYEQYF,TGCAGTGCAAGCTCTTCCTACGAGCAGTACTTC
.,TRBV27,.,TRBJ2-2,CASSDLVGHGTGELFF,TGTGCCAGCAGTGACTTAGTGGGGCACGGCACCGGGGAGCTGTTTTTT
TRBD2,TRBV6-1,.,TRBJ2-3,CASSEEFSGGTQYF,TGTGCCAGCAGTGAAGAGTTTAGCGGGGGGACGCAGTATTTT
TRBD2,TRBV9,.,TRBJ2-1,CASSPPLGGDNEQFF,TGTGCCAGCAGCCCTCCCCTCGGGGGGGACAATGAGCAGTTCTTC
.,TRBV12-3/TRBV12-4,once,TRBJ1-2,CASTPGGNGYTF,TGTGCCAGCACTCCTGGGGGGAATGGCTACACCTTC
.,TRBV6-5,few,TRBJ2-1,CASSTGLEAVNEQFF,TGTGCCAGCAGTACAGGGCTAGAGGCAGTCAATGAGCAGTTCTTC
TRBD2,TRBV5-1,.,TRBJ2-3,CASSFSGSGTDTQYF,TGCGCCAGCAGCTTTAGCGGGAGTGGCACAGATACGCAGTATTTT
.,TRBV2,few,TRBJ1-6,CASSARGGVGNSPLHF,TGTGCCAGCAGTGCCCGGGGGGGGGTAGGAAATTCACCCCTCCACTTT
TRBD1,TRBV19,.,TRBJ1-4,CATSEQGKREKLFF,TGTGCCACCTCAGAACAGGGGAAGCGCGAAAAACTGTTTTTT
TRBD2,TRBV7-8,.,TRBJ2-5,CASSSIHSGTSGGKIQETQYF,TGTGCCAGCAGCTCGATCCACTCTGGGACTAGCGGGGGGAAAATACAAGAGACCCAGTACTTC
.,TRBV7-8,.,TRBJ1-3,CASITLAGTGNTIYF,TGTGCCAGCATCACATTGGCAGGGACTGGAAACACCATATATTTT
TRBD2,TRBV5-4,few,TRBJ2-1,CASSEGAGATYNEQFF,TGTGCCAGCAGCGAAGGGGCGGGAGCCACCTACAATGAGCAGTTCTTC
.,TRBV5-1,.,TRBJ2-7,CASSPAVGQGTYEQYF,TGCGCCAGCAGCCCGGCGGTCGGGCAGGGGACCTACGAGCAGTACTTC
.,TRBV28,.,TRBJ2-7,CAIGTYEQYF,TGTGCCATTGGCACCTACGAGCAGTACTTC
.,TRBV5-4,.,TRBJ2-5,CASSVGPVVETQYF,TGTGCCAGCAGCGTGGGCCCGGTAGTGGAGACCCAGTACTTC
.,TRBV11-2,.,TRBJ2-7,CASSPGPGEQYF,TGTGCCAGCAGCCCGGGCCCGGGAGAGCAGTACTTC
.,TRBV5-8,once,TRBJ2-7,CASSLWLAGAQSSYEQYF,TGTGCCAGCAGCTTGTGGTTGGCGGGGGCTCAAAGCTCCTACGAGCAGTACTTC
.,TRBV6-5,few,TRBJ1-1,CASSYEGLTEAFF,TGTGCCAGCAGTTACGAGGGCTTGACTGAAGCTTTCTTT
TRBD1,TRBV7-9,.,TRBJ1-1,CASRPRTGDTEAFF,TGTGCCAGCAGACCTAGGACAGGGGACACTGAAGCTTTCTTT
.,TRBV5-6,.,TRBJ1-1,CASRYAGGAPNTEAFF,TGTGCCAGCAGATATGCTGGGGGCGCTCCGAACACTGAAGCTTTCTTT
TRBD1,TRBV28,few,TRBJ1-4,CASSRGTGGGNEKLFF,TGTGCCAGCAGCCGAGGCACAGGGGGCGGTAATGAAAAACTGTTTTTT
TRBD1,TRBV9,.,TRBJ1-1,CASSGGTATEAFF,TGTGCCAGCAGCGGCGGGACAGCCACTGAAGCTTTCTTT
.,TRBV4-1,.,TRBJ2-7,CASSQETGFKDYEQYF,TGCGCCAGCAGCCAAGAAACAGGGTTTAAAGACTACGAGCAGTACTTC
.,TRBV27,.,TRBJ1-2,CASSLWAGRYGYTF,TGTGCCAGCAGTTTATGGGCAGGGCGGTATGGCTACACCTTC
.,TRBV5-8,.,TRBJ1-1,CASSLIRGTEAFF,TGTGCCAGCAGCTTGATCAGGGGAACTGAAGCTTTCTTT
TRBD2,TRBV5-6,.,TRBJ2-2,CASSPGGLGSVRPGELFF,TGTGCCAGCAGCCCGGGGGGGCTAGGTAGCGTAAGACCCGGGGAGCTGTTTTTT
TRBD2,TRBV4-1,.,TRBJ2-7,CASSAREDEQYF,TGCGCCAGCAGCGCCCGGGAGGACGAGCAGTACTTC
.,TRBV7-2,.,TRBJ1-4,CASSFPPAGNEKLFF,TGTGCCAGCAGTTTCCCCCCCGCCGGTAATGAAAAACTGTTTTTT
.,TRBV28,.,TRBJ2-3,CASSLPRGTDTQYF,TGTGCCAGCAGTTTACCGAGGGGGACAGATACGCAGTATTTT